These 5 T cell receptor beta chains were sequenced from one sample in a study of T cell responses to AZD1222 COVID-19 vaccine. The assay was immunoSEQ multiplex PCR, and TCRdb's table has in-frame clones only and misses some. The sample includes 100,000 to 120,000 clones, 80% to 90% seen only once; the top ten take more than 40%. The starting material was peripheral blood, obtained 28 days after the second AZD1222 dose. All receptors derive from an adult who received the AZD1222 COVID-19 vaccine.

The genes are TRBV6-5 and TRBJ1-2, with a tentative D call TRBD1 (5 bases). V was cut by 0 bases and J by 3 bases, with 8 bases left in between. Germline CDR1 is MNHEY and CDR2 is SVGAGI. The CDR3 runs to 14 residues. The CDR3 region is CASSYSDNDYGYTF. The CDR3 nucleotides are TGTGCCAGCAGTTACTCGGACAACGACTATGGCTACACCTTC.

This chain connects TRBV5-1 to TRBJ1-4, with D uncertain. Per the germline V gene, CDR1 is SGHRS and CDR2 is YFSETQ. Trimming pared 0 bases from V and 7 bases from J, leaving 16 bases between. The CDR3 runs 16 residues. The CDR3 nucleotides read TGCGCCAGCAGCTTGGCCATCGGTGGGCATGGTGAAAAACTGTTTTTT. Protein sequence: CASSLAIGGHGEKLFF.

The V call is TRBV28, the J call TRBJ2-3, with 7 bases matching TRBD1. This CDR3 region has 14 residues. Germline values: CDR1 MDHEN, CDR2 SYDVKM. J was trimmed by 4 bases and V by 2 bases; bases with no gene match: 3. This CDR3 reads CASSLGQVADTQYF. The CDR3 DNA sequence: TGTGCCAGCAGTTTAGGACAGGTCGCAGATACGCAGTATTTT.

The chain is built from TRBV6-4 and TRBJ1-1, with D uncertain. Germline CDR1 MRHNA, CDR2 SNTAGT. V lost 4 bases, J lost 1 base, and 10 bases lay in between. CDR3 length: 14 amino acids. The CDR3 is CASSGMAGNTEAFF. CDR3 DNA: TGTGCCAGCAGTGGGATGGCAGGGAACACTGAAGCTTTCTTT.

This clone showed up just a few times. The gene calls are TRBV28 and TRBJ1-2, with 9 bases fitting TRBD1. J gave up 4 bases and V 0 bases, and 3 bases lay outside the gene matches. CDR1 is MDHEN and CDR2 is SYDVKM in the germline V gene. CDR3 size: 15 residues. The CDR3 nucleotides read TGTGCCAGCAGTTTATGGGGACAGGGTGGCTATGGCTACACCTTC. Amino acids: CASSLWGQGGYGYTF.